This T cell receptor (beta chain) was identified during a study of cytotoxic CD8 clonotypes in ibrutinib-treated CLL. The table came from immunoSEQ multiplex PCR; TCRdb's copy has only in-frame clones and leaves some out. The table has 200,000 to 250,000 clones, 60% to 75% seen once. Germline V lookup: CDR1 SGHNT, CDR2 YENEEA. CDR3 length: 16 residues. Trimming took off 4 bases at V and 8 bases at J, with 21 bases between the two ends. This clone was found a few times. The chain has TRBV11-3 and TRBJ2-1; D perhaps matches TRBD2 (6 bases). The sample in question was PBMCs, obtained after 24 months of ibrutinib treatment. The sequence was obtained from a human donor with chronic lymphocytic leukemia. CDR3 residues: CASSSNTGRSWDEQFF. CDR3 sequence (DNA): TGTGCCAGCAGCTCAAATACGGGGAGGTCGTGGGATGAGCAGTTCTTC.